This T cell receptor beta chain was recorded in a study of identical twins. CDR3 length equals 16 residues. Unmatched junction bases numbered 11, after V lost 3 bases and J lost 4 bases. The V gene's germline CDR1 is LNHNV and CDR2 YYDKDF (reference sequence). One entry per CDR3 protein results from TCRdb running MiXCR on the 5' RACE reads. The sample contains more than 650,000 distinct CDR3 sequences, over 5% of which appear only once. The study, taken as a whole, reports: Insertions ran lower in abundant cord blood beta clonotypes, though not in memory repertoires. Twin-shared out-of-frame alpha sequences showed excess low generation probability. Among beta out-of-frame sequences, excess sharing between twins appeared weaker.

This clonotype was detected only a few times. Its antigen is as yet unknown. The sequence was obtained from a man aged 18 to 29 in good health. This chain links TRBV15 with TRBJ1-2, with TRBD1 matching over 7 bases. The sequencing sample was made of naive T cells sorted from blood. The CDR3 DNA follows: TGTGCCACCAGCAGGACCGCTGACAGGGCTTCCTATGGCTACACCTTC. Its translation is CATSRTADRASYGYTF.